This TCR beta chain was identified in a study of blood T cell repertoires in COVID-19 (dated by TCRdb to the early 2020s). Context from the whole study: Collaborator samples came from the United States, Italy and Spain and covered acute and convalescent phases of COVID-19. The prospective study material was composed of cDNA or gDNA derived from T cells, B-cell-depleted T cells, or PBMCs. Subjects who had been exposed to COVID-19, were actively infected with it, or had recovered from it provided the deeply sampled blood TCRbeta repertoires that made up the dataset. A freely available public database, intended as a resource for researchers studying the immune response to SARS-CoV-2, is where the repertoires were released. Samples came from the ongoing ImmuneRACE study (first 160 participants) plus 1,254 subjects from 6 global collaborators. Nearly every sample came with metadata listing a de-identified subject ID, COVID-19 status, age in years and sex. Where available, HLA class I and class II types were obtained from metadata supplied by the sample provider rather than from assay-based typing. The research as a whole found: How much clinical and demographic metadata was included differed by source and by participant, and the metadata was provided uncurated.

Remarks on this clone: The antigen it recognizes is unknown. It has no much larger one-base neighbor in the sample; base qualities were not kept.

At one collaborating source in Seattle, patients were enrolled during active infection and were followed longitudinally through the course of disease. Each collaborating institution followed its own protocols to collect whole blood in K2EDTA tubes. For TCRbeta analysis, collaborators shipped samples in one of three forms: frozen whole blood, isolated PBMCs, or DNA extracted from either of those sample types. The immunoSEQ Assay, a bias-controlled multiplex PCR, was used to amplify TCRbeta CDR3 regions from genomic DNA. The authors processed their data as follows. Within the assay, amplification of reference gene primers was used to estimate how many nucleated cells each sample contained. To quantify the absolute abundance of each unique TCRbeta CDR3 rearrangement, sequence reads were collapsed and filtered. For each sample, productive Simpson clonality was calculated by taking the square root of Simpson's diversity index across productive rearrangements. TCRdb took over this immuneACCESS table, retaining in-frame rearrangements with V and J assigned. Such tables are incomplete; in checked studies, under half of the missing clones stem from an unresolved V gene, and the remainder is unexplained. The V and J calls and the clone size are those of that table, but D and trimming were determined from the DNA. The sample table shows more than 100,000 clones, and 90% are seen once. The leading ten clones occupy around 4.1% of the sample.

The CDR3 holds 16 amino acids from the cysteine to the phenylalanine. CDR3 DNA only is kept here, 48 bases in frame from base 1. From the germline V gene, CDR1 is KGHSH and CDR2 is LQKENI. V and J are trimmed by 3 bases and 3 bases, and the gene matches miss 9 bases of the junction. This TCR derives from a woman aged 55-70 years with COVID-19, enrolled during active disease. In this chain, TRBV18 is recombined with TRBJ1-2, and TRBD1 matches 8 of the central bases. Sequencing was carried out using peripheral blood. The nucleotide sequence is given as TGTGCCAGCTCACCGAACCAGGGGGCATCGGACTATGGCTACACCTTC. Its product reads: CASSPNQGASDYGYTF.